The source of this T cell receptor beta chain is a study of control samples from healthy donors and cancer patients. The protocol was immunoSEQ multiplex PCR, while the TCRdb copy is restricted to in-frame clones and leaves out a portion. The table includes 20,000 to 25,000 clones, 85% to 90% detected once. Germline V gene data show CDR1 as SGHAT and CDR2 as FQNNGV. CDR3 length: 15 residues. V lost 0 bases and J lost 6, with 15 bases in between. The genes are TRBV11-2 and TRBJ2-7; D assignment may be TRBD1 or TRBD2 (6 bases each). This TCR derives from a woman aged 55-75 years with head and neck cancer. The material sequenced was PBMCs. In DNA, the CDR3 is TGTGCCAGCAGCTTAGAATGGGGGGCTCTGGCCGAGCAGTACTTC. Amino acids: CASSLEWGALAEQYF. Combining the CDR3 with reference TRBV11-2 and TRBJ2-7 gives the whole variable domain EAGVAQSPRYKIIEKRQSVAFWCNPISGHATLYWYQQILGQGPKLLIQFQNNGVVDDSQLPKDRFSAERLKGVDSTLKIQPAKLEDSAVYLCASSLEWGALAEQYFGPGTRLTVT.